This T cell receptor (beta chain) was identified during a study of cytomegalovirus exposure and HLA in healthy donors. Amplification used 60 Vbeta primers and 13 Jbeta primers. The data were produced by immunoSEQ multiplex PCR, yet TCRdb's version contains in-frame clones alone and is incomplete. Its table lists around 150,000 clones. The CDR3 is 13 amino acids. The germline V and J ends were trimmed by 7 bases and 0 bases, with 8 bases remaining between them. CDR1 is SNHLY and CDR2 is FYNNEI in the germline V gene. The study, taken as a whole, reports: Using the classifier, cytomegalovirus status was reportedly diagnosed with high specificity and sensitivity. Among TCR beta chains of equal frequency, HLA-associated ones were more clonally expanded in a later analysis.

In regard to this clone: What it binds is unknown.

The specimen was PBMCs. The gene calls are TRBV2 and TRBJ2-3; the D is unclear. The receptor comes from an older woman in good health and CMV-seronegative. CDR3 sequence reads: CASNRVSTDTQYF. In DNA, the CDR3 is TGTGCCAGCAACCGGGTGAGCACAGATACGCAGTATTTT.